This T cell receptor (beta chain) was sequenced for a study of OX40 agonist ivuxolimab in advanced cancers. Notes on this clone: Its specificity is not known.

Germline values: CDR1 SGDLS, CDR2 YYNGEE. Trimming left V 4 bases short and J 7 bases short, with 21 bases between. The CDR3 totals 15 residues. This table comes from immunoSEQ multiplex PCR, and its TCRdb copy is limited to in-frame clones, with some not included. This sample has 40,000 to 55,000 clones, with roughly 82% found just once. General study findings and limits: Low normalized T-cell clonal expansion was additionally recorded for some nonresponders. Averaged across samples, CD8+ T cells carried more expanded clones than CD4+ did.

The chain joins TRBV9 to TRBJ2-7, with D possibly being TRBD1 (5 bases). This specimen consisted of CD4+ or CD8+ T cells sorted from blood, obtained in a trial of the OX40 agonist ivuxolimab. This TCR derives from an adult with an advanced solid tumor such as melanoma, head and neck, liver or kidney cancer. The CDR3 DNA follows: TGTGCCAGCAGCATACCACCCGACAGTAGTGGGGAGCAGTACTTC. Translated, it gives CASSIPPDSSGEQYF.